The clone carrying this T cell receptor (beta chain) has only a few counts. Its target is unknown. The data stem from a study of post-analysis software for immune sequencing data. Carried by the TCR beta cDNA libraries were unique molecular identifiers. TCRdb fed the PCR reads into MiXCR, producing one record per CDR3 protein. The top ten clones hold roughly 0.54% of a sample with hundreds of thousands of distinct CDR3 sequences, roughly 29% of them seen once. From germline, CDR1 is MNHEY and CDR2 SVGAGI. V shed 6 bases, J shed 4 bases, and the junction held 10 bases outside the gene matches. The CDR3 is 16 amino acids. Study results and limitations: Samples made in the same batch grouped tightly together by F measure. Patients used about 5 TRBV segments, including TRBV5-6, TRBV5-1 and TRBV20-1, more often than controls. Relative to controls, patients with multiple sclerosis showed significantly lower normalized Chao1 diversity.

The receptor was isolated from a girl between 5 and 17 years old with multiple sclerosis. The chain has TRBV6-5 and TRBJ2-3; TRBD1 aligns across 10 bases. The sample consisted of blood. The CDR3 spells CASRDLAGTGADTQYF. CDR3 DNA sequence: TGTGCCAGCAGAGATCTCGCCGGGACAGGGGCAGATACGCAGTATTTT.